These 4 T cell receptor beta chains came from one sample sequenced in a study of T cells in localized non-small cell lung cancer. Repertoires were generated with immunoSEQ multiplex PCR, while TCRdb's copy carries only in-frame clones and drops some. The data contain more than 2,500 clones, approximately 17% of them singletons. The sequences come from lung tumor tissue, collected before any cancer treatment. These receptors all stem from a man aged 35 to 69 with stage I squamous cell lung carcinoma.

This clone was seen more than once but under ten times. V gene TRBV18 combines with J gene TRBJ2-1; no clear D gene. Trimming removed 0 bases from V and 7 bases from J, with 10 bases in between. The CDR3 loop spans 14 amino acids. The germline gives CDR1 KGHSH, CDR2 LQKENI. In DNA form, the CDR3 reads TGTGCCAGCTCACCACCGAATCATGGGAATGAGCAGTTCTTC. Its translation: CASSPPNHGNEQFF.

The chain uses TRBV11-3 and TRBJ1-5; 9 nucleotides line up with TRBD1. Germline-derived CDR1 and CDR2 are SGHNT and YENEEA. V dropped 5 bases and J dropped 2; count of bases not matched to a gene: 7. The CDR3 is 16 residues long. CDR3 sequence reads: CASSIGTGNGNQPQHF. The DNA for the CDR3 is TGTGCCAGCAGCATTGGGACAGGGAACGGCAATCAGCCCCAGCATTTT. The full variable domain, its missing parts supplied by reference TRBV11-3 and TRBJ1-5, is EAGVVQSPRYKIIEKKQPVAFWCNPISGHNTLYWYLQNLGQGPELLIRYENEEAVDDSQLPKDRFSAERLKGVDSTLKIQPAELGDSAVYLCASSIGTGNGNQPQHFGDGTRLSIL.

In its sample, this clone ranks as medium-sized. The V and J genes are TRBV6-8 and TRBJ1-6; D ambiguous. V was clipped by 5 bases and J by 0 bases, with 14 bases between them. The CDR3 is 17 residues long. Looked up from germline, CDR1 is MNHGY and CDR2 is SAAAGT. The CDR3 DNA reads as TGTGCCAGCAGTCCCGACGCGTCGAGCTCCTATAATTCACCCCTCCACTTT. Translating it yields CASSPDASSSYNSPLHF.

In its sample, this clone was seen a few times. This sequence joins TRBV4-1 and TRBJ2-7; D possibly matches TRBD1 or TRBD2 (5 bases each). Per the germline V gene, CDR1 is MGHRA and CDR2 is YSYEKL. CDR3 size: 13 residues. Trimming pared 4 bases from V and 0 bases from J, leaving 7 bases between. The CDR3 region has the DNA TGCGCCAGCAGCCGGGACCTCTCCTACGAGCAGTACTTC. Residues: CASSRDLSYEQYF.